One and the same sample provided the 27 T cell receptor beta chains below, sequenced in a study of blood T cells in healthy people across ages. Through a sample-barcoded 5' primer and a J-beta primer mix, a second PCR was run for about 7 to 12 cycles. MiXCR, run by TCRdb on the 5' RACE reads, gives a single entry per CDR3 protein. The data hold approximately 880,000 distinct CDR3 sequences, with about 44% observed a single time. Sequencing was done on a sample of blood. Receptors originate from a man aged 30 to 45 in good health.

The gene calls are TRBV7-2 and TRBJ1-2; tentative D call: TRBD1 (6 bases). Trimming cost V 7 bases and J 4 bases, with 16 bases left between them. Per germline, CDR1 SGHTA and CDR2 FQGNSA. The CDR3 extends over 14 amino acids. The CDR3 DNA sequence: TGTGCCAGCACCCCCCAGGGACAATCCTATGGCTACACCTTC. It yields the protein CASTPQGQSYGYTF. The full variable domain, its missing parts supplied by reference TRBV7-2 and TRBJ1-2, is GAGVSQSPSNKVTEKGKDVELRCDPISGHTALYWYRQSLGQGLEFLIYFQGNSAPDKSGLPSDRFSAERTGGSVSTLTIQRTQQEDSAVYLCASTPQGQSYGYTFGSGTRLTVV.

This clonotype was detected a few times. V gene TRBV7-2 combines with J gene TRBJ2-7; D call uncertain. The germline V gene encodes CDR1 SGHTA and CDR2 FQGNSA. V was shortened by 4 bases and J by 0 bases, with 7 bases between the two germline ends. The CDR3 covers 13 residues. The CDR3 region is CASSSVASYEQYF. The CDR3 coding sequence is TGTGCCAGCAGCTCGGTCGCCTCCTACGAGCAGTACTTC.

CDR3: CSARDAGYKAFF. DNA of the CDR3: TGCAGTGCTAGAGACGCGGGGTATAAAGCTTTCTTT. The chain uses TRBV20-1 and TRBJ1-1, with D unresolved. Between the trimmed V and J ends, which lost 0 bases and 9 bases, there was a span of 11 bases. The CDR3 spans 12 residues. Germline CDR1 is DFQATT and CDR2 is SNEGSKA (reference sequence).

V gene TRBV28 combines with J gene TRBJ1-5; 9 bases fit TRBD1. With 5 bases clipped from V and 6 bases from J, the junction kept 8 bases outside the gene matches. The CDR3 extends over 15 amino acids. CDR1 MDHEN and CDR2 SYDVKM come from the germline V gene. CDR3 nucleotide sequence: TGTGCCAGCAGTATCGGACAGGGGTTGGCTCAGCCCCAGCATTTT. The encoded protein is CASSIGQGLAQPQHF.

The J gene is TRBJ2-1, the V gene TRBV29-1; the match to TRBD2 covers 10 bases. V dropped 6 bases and J dropped 4; count of bases not matched to a gene: 15. Germline CDR1 is SQVTM and CDR2 is ANQGSEA. CDR3 length: 17 amino acids. The DNA of the CDR3 is TGCAGCGTCCTCGAGATAGCGGGGGGAACTTCTTACAATGAGCAGTTCTTC. It encodes CSVLEIAGGTSYNEQFF.

This clonotype has just a few counts. This chain connects TRBV6-5 to TRBJ1-2; perhaps TRBD1 as D (5 bases). V lost 6 bases, J lost 7 bases, and 15 bases lay in between. Germline lookup yields CDR1 MNHEY and CDR2 SVGAGI. CDR3 length: 13 amino acids. The CDR3 sequence: CASRPGTFTGYTF. Written as DNA, the CDR3 is TGTGCCAGCAGACCCGGGACTTTCACTGGCTACACCTTC.

As to this clonotype: One end of the junction is discordant with germline, which a read error may explain. The chain joins TRBV12-3 or TRBV12-4 to TRBJ1-4, with D unclear. The CDR3 spans 17 residues. This CDR3 is CTSSLRGYGATNEKLFF. The CDR3 coding sequence is TGTACCAGCAGTTTGAGAGGGTACGGAGCAACTAATGAAAAACTGTTTTTT.

This chain links TRBV4-1 with TRBJ1-6; D gene ambiguous. This CDR3 spans 15 amino acids. CDR1 and CDR2 (germline): MGHRA, YSYEKL. Between the trimmed V and J ends, which lost 1 base and 7 bases, there was a span of 11 bases. This CDR3 is CASSQGTGRNSPLHF. CDR3 in DNA: TGCGCCAGCAGCCAAGGTACGGGTAGGAATTCACCCCTCCACTTT.

This clonotype was counted many times. A much larger clone differs from this one at a single base, so this may be a read error. V and J are TRBV7-3 and TRBJ2-7, with a weak D call TRBD2 (6 bases). CDR1 and CDR2 from the germline V gene are SGHTA and FQGTGA. This CDR3 is built from 14 residues. V was pared by 2 bases and J by 2 bases, with 10 bases between. The DNA for the CDR3 is TGTGCCAGCAGCTTACGCAGCGGGCCCTACGAGCAGTACTTC. This encodes CASSLRSGPYEQYF.

A single count supports this clonotype. The rearrangement uses TRBV6-5 and TRBJ2-4; D uncertain. The DNA end is a closer match to TRBJ2-5, so the J assignment may be wrong. The germline CDR1 and CDR2 sequences are MNHEY and SVGAGI. The CDR3 is 13 residues long. The CDR3 here is CASSTNVQETQYF. The CDR3 DNA is TGTGCCAGCAGTACCAACGTACAAGAGACCCAGTACTTC.

This clonotype was recorded a few times. CDR3 DNA sequence: TGTGCCAGCAGCGGGACGCCGAATTCACCCCTCCACTTT. This sequence encodes CASSGTPNSPLHF. This chain links TRBV9 with TRBJ1-6; D ambiguous. V dropped 3 bases and J dropped 7 bases, with 8 bases sitting between them. This CDR3 comprises 13 residues. Germline CDR1 SGDLS, CDR2 YYNGEE.

This clonotype was seen only a few times. V usage is TRBV20-1 and J usage is TRBJ2-5, with 10 nucleotides matching TRBD2. Trimming at V came to 0 bases and at J to 4 bases, leaving 5 bases not matched to a gene. Germline V gene data show CDR1 as DFQATT and CDR2 as SNEGSKA (reference sequence). The CDR3 spans 15 residues. CDR3 region: CSAREGLARGETQYF. The CDR3 nucleotides are TGCAGTGCTAGAGAGGGACTAGCGAGAGGAGAGACCCAGTACTTC.

This clonotype was counted a few times. The V gene is TRBV7-9, the J gene TRBJ2-5, with 10 bases fitting TRBD2. Germline CDR1 is SEHNR and CDR2 is FQNEAQ (reference sequence). The junction had 10 bases not matched to a gene; V was cut back by 6 bases and J by 3 bases. The CDR3 sequence is 16 residues long. The CDR3 region is CASRSPTSGVKETQYF. CDR3 coding DNA: TGTGCCAGCAGATCACCAACTAGCGGGGTCAAAGAGACCCAGTACTTC.

The chain is built from TRBV24-1 and TRBJ2-4, with 8 bases identical to TRBD1. J lost 1 base, V lost 3 bases, and 4 bases had no gene match. Germline loops: CDR1 KGHDR, CDR2 SFDVKD. There are 16 residues in the CDR3. DNA of the CDR3: TGTGCCACCAGTGATGGACAGGGATTGGCCAAAAACATTCAGTACTTC. Translating it yields CATSDGQGLAKNIQYF.

This clonotype has a handful of counts. The rearrangement uses TRBV12-3 or TRBV12-4 and TRBJ2-3; D possibly matches TRBD1 or TRBD2 (6 bases each). The CDR3 runs 15 residues. Trimming stripped 6 bases from V and 0 bases from J, with 13 bases between. The CDR3: CASREGDHSTDTQYF. As DNA, the CDR3 is TGTGCCAGCAGGGAGGGGGACCATAGCACAGATACGCAGTATTTT.

This chain uses TRBV3-1 with TRBJ2-1; 10 bases fit TRBD2. Germline assignment: CDR1 LGHDT and CDR2 YNNKEL (reference sequence). CDR3 length equals 17 residues. The J segment lost 6 bases and the V segment lost 1 base, leaving 9 bases of the junction unmatched. CDR3 residues: CASSQGRPSGGVNEQFF. CDR3 sequence (DNA): TGTGCCAGCAGCCAAGGCCGTCCCAGCGGGGGGGTCAATGAGCAGTTCTTC.

The V and J genes are TRBV7-6 and TRBJ2-1; no reliable D call. Germline CDR1 SGHVS, CDR2 FNYEAQ. The CDR3 contains 15 residues. V was pared by 1 base and J by 7 bases, with 14 bases between. The CDR3 DNA reads as TGTGCCAGCAGCTTAGTGTTTCAGAAAGGGAATGAGCAGTTCTTC. Its protein product is CASSLVFQKGNEQFF.

V and J are TRBV15 and TRBJ1-1; D unresolved. The V gene lost 0 bases and the J gene lost 10 bases, with 15 bases spanning the gap. The germline V gene encodes CDR1 LNHNV and CDR2 YYDKDF (reference sequence). The CDR3 loop spans 14 amino acids. The CDR3 sequence is CATSRDTAQSGAFF. The CDR3 nucleotides are TGTGCCACCAGCAGAGATACCGCCCAGTCAGGAGCTTTCTTT. Based on the CDR3 plus reference TRBV15 and TRBJ1-1, the full variable domain is DAMVIQNPRYQVTQFGKPVTLSCSQTLNHNVMYWYQQKSSQAPKLLFHYYDKDFNNEADTPDNFQSRRPNTSFCFLDIRSPGLGDTAMYLCATSRDTAQSGAFFGQGTRLTVV.

The chain uses TRBV7-2 and TRBJ1-6, with D possibly TRBD1 on 5 matching bases. Germline V CDR1 and CDR2: SGHTA, FQGNSA. The CDR3 contains 14 residues. The V end lost 2 bases, the J end lost 7 bases, and 9 bases lay between the germline ends. The CDR3 region has the DNA TGTGCCAGCAGCTTACCAGGGTCAAATTCACCCCTCCACTTT. This gives the protein CASSLPGSNSPLHF.

This clonotype was found a few times. The chain joins TRBV6-5 to TRBJ1-6; D is perhaps TRBD1 (5 bases). CDR1 is MNHEY and CDR2 is SVGAGI in the germline V gene. The CDR3 extends over 15 amino acids. Trimming left V 7 bases short and J 6 bases short, with 16 bases between. CDR3 coding DNA: TGTGCCAGCACTGGGGCCTCAGGTGGTAATTCACCCCTCCACTTT. This codes for CASTGASGGNSPLHF.

The chain is built from TRBV3-1 and TRBJ2-3; D call uncertain. Germline V gene lookup returns CDR1 LGHDT and CDR2 YNNKEL (reference sequence). Trimming pared 4 bases from V and 6 bases from J, leaving 8 bases between. This CDR3 has 12 amino acids. The CDR3 region is CASSPRVDTQYF. CDR3 bases: TGTGCCAGCAGCCCTCGGGTCGATACGCAGTATTTT.

This clonotype has ten or more counts. The J gene is TRBJ1-1, the V gene TRBV27; 12 bases align to TRBD1. The V and J ends lost 2 bases and 3 bases, in that order; junction bases with no gene match: 13. The CDR3 sequence is 19 residues long. Germline V gene lookup returns CDR1 MNHEY and CDR2 SMNVEV (reference sequence). Written as DNA, the CDR3 is TGTGCCAGCAGTTTAAGGAGATACCGGGACAGGGGGCGTGACACTGAAGCTTTCTTT. Translation gives CASSLRRYRDRGRDTEAFF.

The rearrangement links TRBV12-3 or TRBV12-4 to TRBJ2-2; 9 bases agree with TRBD2. V lost 8 bases and J lost 4; bases outside the gene matches: 11. The CDR3 has 16 residues. DNA of the CDR3: TGTGCCAGCGACACGAGGCGGGGGGGCGGCACCGGGGAGCTGTTTTTT. The encoded protein is CASDTRRGGGTGELFF.

The rearrangement links TRBV12-3 or TRBV12-4 to TRBJ1-2; D remains ambiguous. The CDR3 runs 13 residues. V was clipped by 3 bases and J by 6 bases, with 11 bases between them. The CDR3, as DNA: TGTGCCAGCAGTTTCGGGATCGAGGATGGCTACACCTTC. This translates into CASSFGIEDGYTF.

This chain connects TRBV6-2 or TRBV6-3 to TRBJ1-5; D is undetermined. Per germline, CDR1 MNHEY and CDR2 SVGEGT. V lost 3 bases to trimming and J lost 0 bases, with 9 bases between them. This CDR3 region has 15 residues. The CDR3 DNA follows: TGTGCCAGCAGTTATAAGGGAATTAGCAATCAGCCCCAGCATTTT. Protein sequence: CASSYKGISNQPQHF.

V gene TRBV27 combines with J gene TRBJ2-7, with 10 bases matching TRBD2. This CDR3 region has 15 residues. Losses at the gene ends were 5 bases for V and 3 bases for J; bases not matched to a gene: 7. Per the germline V gene, CDR1 is MNHEY and CDR2 is SMNVEV (reference sequence). CDR3 region: CASSSPGTSVYEQYF. Here the CDR3 DNA reads TGTGCCAGCAGTAGTCCCGGGACTAGCGTCTACGAGCAGTACTTC.

This clonotype was seen once. The chain carries TRBV6-2 or TRBV6-3 and TRBJ2-7, with D uncertain. Trimming removed 9 bases from V and 3 bases from J, with 12 bases in between. The CDR3 is made up of 12 amino acids. Looked up from germline, CDR1 is MNHEY and CDR2 is SVGEGT. CDR3 amino acids: CASTLLGYEQYF. The DNA for the CDR3 is TGTGCCAGTACTCTCCTGGGCTACGAGCAGTACTTC.